This T cell receptor (beta chain) was captured by sequencing in a study of blood T cell repertoires in COVID-19. TCRdb keeps only in-frame clones here, not all; method: immunoSEQ multiplex PCR. The data contain 49,000 or so clones, 80% to 90% of them singletons. The TCR was taken from an elderly woman with COVID-19, enrolled during active disease. Material for sequencing was peripheral blood.

The CDR3 sequence: CASSFRQGENEQFF. For the CDR3, the DNA is TGTGCCAGCAGTTTCCGACAGGGGGAGAATGAGCAGTTCTTC. The chain combines TRBV27 with TRBJ2-1, with 9 nucleotides matching TRBD1. V was clipped by 3 bases and J by 7 bases; unmatched bases: 4. The CDR3 totals 14 residues. Looked up from germline, CDR1 is MNHEY and CDR2 is SMNVEV (reference sequence).